This TCR beta chain appears in the sequencing data of a study of blood T cell repertoires in COVID-19. Study background: Recovered Cohort 3 donors showed two negative PCRs, clearance, or symptom resolution.

Enrollees, roughly 18 to 95 years old, lived in about two dozen US areas. Categorization into cohorts depended on clinical history that participants reported. The germline V gene encodes CDR1 SGHTA and CDR2 FQGTGA. The CDR3 runs 16 residues. V lost 5 bases and J lost 7, with 21 bases in between. Clones were read by immunoSEQ multiplex PCR, and TCRdb kept only the in-frame ones, dropping some. The data hold approximately 240,000 clones, with approximately 87% observed a single time. The V call is TRBV7-3, the J call TRBJ2-1, with a possible D match to TRBD2 (7 bases). Sequenced: PBMCs or T cells enriched from blood (not recorded which). The source is a woman aged 45-60 years in a cohort exposed to, infected with or recovered from COVID-19 (not recorded which). CDR3 sequence (DNA): TGTGCCAGCAGCCCCGGGCCGGGGGCTAGCGGAAATGAGCAGTTCTTC. This encodes CASSPGPGASGNEQFF.